This entry lists 9 T cell receptor beta chains sequenced from one sample in a study of blood T cell repertoires in COVID-19 (dated by TCRdb to the early 2020s). The library was made by the immunoSEQ multiplex PCR assay. This immuneACCESS table, as held by TCRdb, lists in-frame sequences with V and J called but not all clones. Of the missing ones, under half trace to an unresolved V gene in checked studies; the others have no known cause. This sample lists 95,000 to 150,000 clones; 84% were detected once. Under 4% of the sample is in the top ten clones. Sequencing input: PBMCs or T cells enriched from blood (not recorded which). These receptors came from a woman aged 25 to 45 who had recovered from COVID-19.

This chain links TRBV7-9 with TRBJ2-7, with 8 bases aligning to TRBD1. V shed 5 bases, J shed 7 bases, and the junction held 10 bases outside the gene matches. Looked up from germline, CDR1 is SEHNR and CDR2 is FQNEAQ (reference sequence). The CDR3 length is 14 residues. The CDR3 sequence is CASSPADRGREQYF. The CDR3 bases are TGTGCCAGCAGCCCGGCCGACAGGGGTCGTGAGCAGTACTTC.

V is TRBV4-1 and J is TRBJ2-2, with 7 nucleotides matching TRBD2. Germline values: CDR1 MGHRA, CDR2 YSYEKL. The CDR3 consists of 16 residues. The junction had 5 bases not matched to a gene; V was cut back by 1 base and J by 3 bases. The CDR3 DNA reads as TGCGCCAGCAGCCAAGTGGGACGGGAGGACACCGGGGAGCTGTTTTTT. Amino acid sequence: CASSQVGREDTGELFF.

The genes are TRBV7-2 and TRBJ2-1; 12 bases map to TRBD2. The V and J ends lost 2 bases and 10 bases, in that order; junction bases with no gene match: 9. Germline V gene sequence: CDR1 SGHTA, CDR2 FQGNSA. CDR3 size: 16 residues. CDR3 in amino acids: CASSLTKLAGGDEQFF. The CDR3 DNA is TGTGCCAGCAGCTTAACAAAACTAGCGGGAGGAGACGAGCAGTTCTTC. Filled out from reference TRBV7-2 and TRBJ2-1, the complete variable domain reads GAGVSQSPSNKVTEKGKDVELRCDPISGHTALYWYRQSLGQGLEFLIYFQGNSAPDKSGLPSDRFSAERTGGSVSTLTIQRTQQEDSAVYLCASSLTKLAGGDEQFFGPGTRLTVL.

V usage is TRBV7-9 and J usage is TRBJ2-5, with D possibly matching TRBD2 (6 bases). From germline, CDR1 is SEHNR and CDR2 FQNEAQ (reference sequence). Trimming cost V 5 bases and J 5 bases, with 15 bases left between them. The CDR3 runs to 14 residues. The DNA for the CDR3 is TGTGCCAGCAGCAACGGGGACTTCTTGGAGACCCAGTACTTC. This codes for CASSNGDFLETQYF. The variable domain in full, with the rest retrieved from reference TRBV7-9 and TRBJ2-5, is DTGVSQNPRHKITKRGQNVTFRCDPISEHNRLYWYRQTLGQGPEFLTYFQNEAQLEKSRLLSDRFSAERPKGSFSTLEIQRTEQGDSAMYLCASSNGDFLETQYFGPGTRLLVL.

V and J are TRBV5-4 and TRBJ1-4; TRBD1 aligns across 7 bases. CDR1 and CDR2 (germline): SGHNT, YYREEE (reference sequence). This CDR3 is 15 amino acids long. V dropped 2 bases and J dropped 7; count of bases not matched to a gene: 8. The CDR3 loop is CASSFRQGEGEKLFF. CDR3 in DNA: TGTGCCAGCAGCTTTCGACAGGGCGAGGGTGAAAAACTGTTTTTT.

The V call is TRBV7-6, the J call TRBJ1-1; D is uncertain. This CDR3 has 12 residues. CDR1 and CDR2 from the germline V gene are SGHVS and FNYEAQ. V lost 3 bases and J lost 5, with 7 bases in between. The CDR3 nucleotides read TGTGCCAGCAGCTTTCAGGTGACTGAAGCTTTCTTT. Translating gives CASSFQVTEAFF.

This clone was seen only once. V and J are TRBV15 and TRBJ1-4; 7 positions agree with TRBD1. V was clipped by 5 bases and J by 3 bases; unmatched bases: 9. Germline assignment: CDR1 LNHNV and CDR2 YYDKDF (reference sequence). This CDR3 is built from 16 residues. CDR3 sequence: CATSPPTGTANEKLFF. The CDR3 nucleotides read TGTGCCACCAGCCCCCCGACAGGGACAGCTAATGAAAAACTGTTTTTT.

This clone has only a few counts. The chain joins TRBV7-9 to TRBJ1-2, with D possibly TRBD1 on 6 matching bases. V gave up 5 bases and J gave up 2 bases, with 15 bases separating them. Germline V gene data show CDR1 as SEHNR and CDR2 as FQNEAQ (reference sequence). CDR3 length: 15 residues. CDR3 region: CASSTGTNYNYGYTF. DNA for the CDR3: TGTGCCAGCAGCACCGGGACAAATTACAACTATGGCTACACCTTC.

This clone was counted between two and nine times. The chain uses TRBV19 and TRBJ2-5; 7 nucleotides match TRBD2. The CDR3 is 13 amino acids. CDR1 is LNHDA and CDR2 is SQIVND in the germline V gene (reference sequence). The junction had 3 bases not matched to a gene; V was cut back by 3 bases and J by 5 bases. In nucleotides, the CDR3 is TGTGCCAGTAGTATTGGGAGGGCGGAGACCCAGTACTTC. This encodes CASSIGRAETQYF.